This entry features one T cell receptor beta chain sequence. Original processing methods: Nucleated cell counts were estimated from reference gene primer amplification. Libraries were prepared by immunoSEQ multiplex PCR; TCRdb keeps only in-frame clonotypes and omits some of them. V, J and clone size reflect that table, while D and trimming were determined from the DNA. The sample lists about 20,000 clones; roughly 90% were seen once. Germline CDR1 and CDR2: SQVTM and ANQGSEA. The junction had 9 bases not matched to a gene; V was cut back by 6 bases and J by 0 bases. The CDR3 extends over 15 amino acids. The record originates from a study of blood T cell repertoires in COVID-19. Turning to the study itself: Both acute and convalescent COVID-19 samples were obtained from the United States, Italy and Spain. PBMCs, B-cell-depleted T cells, or T cells provided the cDNA or gDNA that made up the material.

Sequencing was performed on peripheral blood. The source of this sequence is a human donor in a cohort sampled during active COVID-19. This chain uses TRBV29-1 with TRBJ1-1; 8 positions match TRBD1. DNA for the CDR3: TGCAGCGTCCAGGTGGGACAGGCAATGAACACTGAAGCTTTCTTT. This sequence encodes CSVQVGQAMNTEAFF.